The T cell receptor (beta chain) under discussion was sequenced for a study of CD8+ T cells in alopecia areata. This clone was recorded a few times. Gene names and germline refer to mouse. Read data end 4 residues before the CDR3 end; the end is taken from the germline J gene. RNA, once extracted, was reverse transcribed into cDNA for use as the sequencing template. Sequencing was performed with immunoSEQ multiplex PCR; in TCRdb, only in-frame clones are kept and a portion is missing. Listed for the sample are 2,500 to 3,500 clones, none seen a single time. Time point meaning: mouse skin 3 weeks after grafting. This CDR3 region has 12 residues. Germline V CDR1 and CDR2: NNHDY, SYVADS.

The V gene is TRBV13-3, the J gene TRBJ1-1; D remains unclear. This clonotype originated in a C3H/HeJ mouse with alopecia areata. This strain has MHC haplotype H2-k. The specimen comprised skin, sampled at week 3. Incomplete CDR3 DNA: TGTGCCAGCAGTGATGCGCAGACA. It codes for CASSDAQT. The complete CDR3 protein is CASSDAQTEVFF.